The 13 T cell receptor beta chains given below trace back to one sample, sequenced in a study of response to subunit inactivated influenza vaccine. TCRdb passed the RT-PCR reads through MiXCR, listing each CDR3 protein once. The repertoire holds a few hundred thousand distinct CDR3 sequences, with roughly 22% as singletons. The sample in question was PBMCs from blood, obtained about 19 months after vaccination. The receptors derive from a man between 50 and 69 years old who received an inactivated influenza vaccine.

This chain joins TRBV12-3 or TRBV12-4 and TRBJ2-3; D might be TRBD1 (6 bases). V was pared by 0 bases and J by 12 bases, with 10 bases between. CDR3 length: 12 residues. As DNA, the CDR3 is TGTGCCAGCAGTTTAGCACAGGGTCCCCAGTATTTT. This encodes CASSLAQGPQYF.

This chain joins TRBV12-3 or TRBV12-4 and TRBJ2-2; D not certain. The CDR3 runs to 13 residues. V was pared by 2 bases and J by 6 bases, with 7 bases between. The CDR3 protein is CASSLTWAGELFF. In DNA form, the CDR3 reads TGTGCCAGCAGTTTAACTTGGGCCGGGGAGCTGTTTTTT.

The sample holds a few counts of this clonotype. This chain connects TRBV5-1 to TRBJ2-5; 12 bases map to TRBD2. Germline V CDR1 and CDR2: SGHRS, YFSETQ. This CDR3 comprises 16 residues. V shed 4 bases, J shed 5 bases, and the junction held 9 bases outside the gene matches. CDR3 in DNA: TGCGCCAGCAGCGTTGGAGGACTAGCGGGGACCGAGACCCAGTACTTC. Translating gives CASSVGGLAGTETQYF.

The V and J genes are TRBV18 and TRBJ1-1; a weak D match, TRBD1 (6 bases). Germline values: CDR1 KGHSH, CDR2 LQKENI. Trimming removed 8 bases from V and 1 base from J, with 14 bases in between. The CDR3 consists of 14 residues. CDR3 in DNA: TGTGCCAGCCAACCGGGGGCGACGAACACTGAAGCTTTCTTT. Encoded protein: CASQPGATNTEAFF.

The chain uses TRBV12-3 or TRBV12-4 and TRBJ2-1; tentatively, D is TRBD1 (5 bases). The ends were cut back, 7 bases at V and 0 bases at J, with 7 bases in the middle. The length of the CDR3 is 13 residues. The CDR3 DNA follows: TGTGCCAGCACTAGGGGCTCCTACAATGAGCAGTTCTTC. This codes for CASTRGSYNEQFF.

The CDR3 DNA sequence: TGCGCCAGCAGCCAAGAGTTTATTGGTAGCACAGATACGCAGTATTTT. Residues: CASSQEFIGSTDTQYF. The chain links TRBV4-1 to TRBJ2-3; D gene unclear. The CDR3 has 16 residues. Germline CDR1 is MGHRA and CDR2 is YSYEKL. Trimming shortened V by 0 bases and J by 0 bases, and 10 bases separated the two germline ends.

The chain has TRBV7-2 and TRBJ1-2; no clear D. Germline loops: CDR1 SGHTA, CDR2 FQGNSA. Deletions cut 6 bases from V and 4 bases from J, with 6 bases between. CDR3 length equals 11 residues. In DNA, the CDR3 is TGTGCCAGCAGTTTGGCCTATGGCTACACCTTC. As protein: CASSLAYGYTF. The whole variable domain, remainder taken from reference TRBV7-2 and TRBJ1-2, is GAGVSQSPSNKVTEKGKDVELRCDPISGHTALYWYRQSLGQGLEFLIYFQGNSAPDKSGLPSDRFSAERTGGSVSTLTIQRTQQEDSAVYLCASSLAYGYTFGSGTRLTVV.

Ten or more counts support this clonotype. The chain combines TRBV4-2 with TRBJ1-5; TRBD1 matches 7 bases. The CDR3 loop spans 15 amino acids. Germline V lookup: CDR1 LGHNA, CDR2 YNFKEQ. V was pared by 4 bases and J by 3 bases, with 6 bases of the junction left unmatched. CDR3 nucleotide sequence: TGTGCCAGCAGCCCCAGGGGGTTTGACAATCAGCCCCAGCATTTT. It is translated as CASSPRGFDNQPQHF.

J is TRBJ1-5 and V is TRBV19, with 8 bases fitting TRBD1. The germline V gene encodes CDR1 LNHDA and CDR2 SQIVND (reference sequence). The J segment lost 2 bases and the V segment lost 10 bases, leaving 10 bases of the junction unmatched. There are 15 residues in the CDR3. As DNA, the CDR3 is TGTGCCACCGGTAAGACAGGGGTCGGCAATCAGCCCCAGCATTTT. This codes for CATGKTGVGNQPQHF.

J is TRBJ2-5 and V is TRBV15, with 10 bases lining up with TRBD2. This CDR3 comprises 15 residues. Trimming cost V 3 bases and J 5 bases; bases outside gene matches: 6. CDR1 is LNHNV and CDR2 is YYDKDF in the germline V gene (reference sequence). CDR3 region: CATSSIAGGDETQYF. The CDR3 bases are TGTGCCACCAGCAGTATAGCGGGAGGTGACGAGACCCAGTACTTC.

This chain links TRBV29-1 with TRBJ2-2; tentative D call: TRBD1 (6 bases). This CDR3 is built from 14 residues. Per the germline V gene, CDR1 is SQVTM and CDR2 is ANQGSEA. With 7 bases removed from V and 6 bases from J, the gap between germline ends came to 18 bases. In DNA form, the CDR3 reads TGCAGCGGGTCGGACAGTACCGTTTCCGGGGAGCTGTTTTTT. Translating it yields CSGSDSTVSGELFF.

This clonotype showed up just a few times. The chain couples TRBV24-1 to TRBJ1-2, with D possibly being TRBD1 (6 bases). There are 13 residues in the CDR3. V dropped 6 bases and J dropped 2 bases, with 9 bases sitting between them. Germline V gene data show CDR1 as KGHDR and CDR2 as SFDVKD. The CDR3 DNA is TGTGCCACCAGTACAGGGCCGAACTATGGCTACACCTTC. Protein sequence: CATSTGPNYGYTF.

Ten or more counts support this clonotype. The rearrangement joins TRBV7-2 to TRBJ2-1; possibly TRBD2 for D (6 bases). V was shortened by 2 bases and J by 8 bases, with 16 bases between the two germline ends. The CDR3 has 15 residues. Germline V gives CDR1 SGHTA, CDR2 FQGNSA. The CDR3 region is CASSLTGLPRDEQFF. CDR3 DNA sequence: TGTGCCAGCAGCTTAACGGGACTCCCTAGGGATGAGCAGTTCTTC.